One T cell receptor beta chain is described in this entry. The antigen it binds to is not known. One base away there is no much larger clone; base qualities are not given. The trial excluded patients who had a history of autoimmune disease or were on systemic immunosuppression. In every dose cohort, peripheral blood was drawn for TCR sequencing at baseline, cycle 4 day 1, and cycle 7 day 1. Samples came from an open-label, multicenter, first-in-human phase I dose-escalation trial of ivuxolimab. The trial enrolled adults with locally advanced or metastatic head and neck squamous cell, hepatocellular, melanoma or renal cell carcinoma. CD4+ and CD8+ T cells were sorted separately from peripheral blood before TCR sequencing. The sample is drawn from a study of OX40 agonist ivuxolimab in advanced cancers. For the study in its entirety: The costimulatory receptor OX40 (CD134) was targeted by ivuxolimab, a fully human IgG2 agonistic monoclonal antibody. Intravenous ivuxolimab was administered to patients every 2 weeks at six dose levels: 0.01, 0.1, 0.3, 1.5, 3 and 10 mg/kg. Among the roughly 50 dose-escalation patients, around 19 had hepatocellular carcinoma, 15 melanoma, 9 renal cell carcinoma and 9 head and neck cancer. A male proportion of nearly 85% and a mean age of roughly 55 years, ranging from about 20 to 85, were recorded for the dose-escalation cohort. Prior anti-PD-1, anti-PD-L1 or anti-CTLA-4 therapy was permitted, and checkpoint inhibitors had been received by roughly 40% of dose-escalation patients. Partial responses were achieved by three dose-escalation patients, of whom one had hepatocellular carcinoma and two had cutaneous melanoma. Peripheral TCRbeta sequencing aimed to test whether ivuxolimab altered TCR sequence diversity and caused clonal T-cell expansion. The monotherapy dose-escalation portion (N of about 52 patients) of the phase I ivuxolimab trial is reported in the paper. Here is what the overall study found, with its caveats: In the 0.1-3.0 mg/kg groups, partial responders were among the patients with the lowest normalized peripheral clonal expansion, particularly in CD8+ T cells. Which antigens the clonally expanded peripheral T cells were specific for was not determined. Low levels of normalized T-cell clonal expansion were also seen in some patients who did not respond. After ivuxolimab, expanded clones were on average more numerous among CD8+ T cells than among CD4+ T cells. Clonal expansion of both CD4+ and CD8+ blood T cells was observed from baseline to week 6 at doses 0.1 to 3.0 mg/kg.

To sequence the TCRbeta CDR3 region, genomic DNA was isolated from the sorted cells. The immunoSEQ Assay was used for sequencing of TCRbeta CDR3 regions. TCRdb retrieved this table from immuneACCESS and kept in-frame rearrangements only. Not all clones are present; in checked studies, unresolved V genes account for under half, and no reason is known for the remainder. The sample includes 85,000 to 90,000 clones, with approximately 89% observed a single time. 0.2% to 0.25% of the sample is held by the ten biggest clonotypes. Including cysteine and phenylalanine, the CDR3 has 16 amino acids. Solely the CDR3 DNA is kept, with 48 bases framed from the first base. The germline V gene specifies ENHRY as CDR1 and SYGVKD as CDR2. The V end gives up 10 bases and the J end 0 bases, leaving 9 bases in the junction not matched to a gene.

In this chain, TRBV10-3 is recombined with TRBJ2-6; 7 bases in between match TRBD2. The sequences come from CD4+ or CD8+ T cells sorted from blood, collected in a trial of the OX40 agonist ivuxolimab. This sequence was found in an adult with an advanced solid tumor such as melanoma, head and neck, liver or kidney cancer. The sequence in DNA is TGTGCCACCCTACTAGCGCGAAGCTCTGGGGCCAACGTCCTGACTTTC. The encoded protein is CATLLARSSGANVLTF.